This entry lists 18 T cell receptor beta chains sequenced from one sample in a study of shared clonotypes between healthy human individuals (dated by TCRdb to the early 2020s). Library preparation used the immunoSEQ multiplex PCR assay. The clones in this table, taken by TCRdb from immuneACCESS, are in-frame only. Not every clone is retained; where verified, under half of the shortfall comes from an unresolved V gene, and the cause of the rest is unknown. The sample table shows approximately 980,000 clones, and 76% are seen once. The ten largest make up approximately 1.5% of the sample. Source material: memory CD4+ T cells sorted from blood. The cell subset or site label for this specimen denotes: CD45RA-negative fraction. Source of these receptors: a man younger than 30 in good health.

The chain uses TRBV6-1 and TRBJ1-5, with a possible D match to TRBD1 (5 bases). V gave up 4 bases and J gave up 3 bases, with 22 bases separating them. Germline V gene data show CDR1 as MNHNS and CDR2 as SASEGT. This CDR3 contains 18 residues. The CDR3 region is CASSAKGGTSAYNQPQHF. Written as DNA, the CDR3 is TGTGCCAGCAGTGCTAAGGGTGGGACTTCGGCTTACAATCAGCCCCAGCATTTT.

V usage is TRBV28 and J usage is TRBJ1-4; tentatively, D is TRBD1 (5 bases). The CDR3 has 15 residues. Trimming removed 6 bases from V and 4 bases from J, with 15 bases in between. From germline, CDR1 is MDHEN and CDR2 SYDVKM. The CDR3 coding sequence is TGTGCCAGCAGGGGGGAGGGACGTCTTAATGAAAAACTGTTTTTT. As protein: CASRGEGRLNEKLFF.

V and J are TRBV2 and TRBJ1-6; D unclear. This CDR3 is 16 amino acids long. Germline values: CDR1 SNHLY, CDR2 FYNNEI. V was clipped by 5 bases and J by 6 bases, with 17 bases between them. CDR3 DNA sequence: TGTGCCAGCAGTTATCCCTTGGGCCTATCTAATTCACCCCTCCACTTT. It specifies CASSYPLGLSNSPLHF. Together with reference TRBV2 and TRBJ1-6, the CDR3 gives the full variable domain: EPEVTQTPSHQVTQMGQEVILRCVPISNHLYFYWYRQILGQKVEFLVSFYNNEISEKSEIFDDQFSVERPDGSNFTLKIRSTKLEDSAMYFCASSYPLGLSNSPLHFGNGTRLTVT.

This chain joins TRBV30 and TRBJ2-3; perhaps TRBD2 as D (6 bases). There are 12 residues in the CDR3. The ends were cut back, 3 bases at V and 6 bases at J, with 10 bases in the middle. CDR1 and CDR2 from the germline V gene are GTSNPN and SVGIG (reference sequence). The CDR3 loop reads CAWRGGRDTQYF. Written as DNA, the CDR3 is TGTGCCTGGAGAGGTGGGAGGGATACGCAGTATTTT.

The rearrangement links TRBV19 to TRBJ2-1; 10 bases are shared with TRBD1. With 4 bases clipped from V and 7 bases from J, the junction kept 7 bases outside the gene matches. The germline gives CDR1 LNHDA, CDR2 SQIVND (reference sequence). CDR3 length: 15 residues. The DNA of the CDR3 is TGTGCCAGTAGTAGCGGGGACAGGGGAGGAAATGAGCAGTTCTTC. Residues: CASSSGDRGGNEQFF.

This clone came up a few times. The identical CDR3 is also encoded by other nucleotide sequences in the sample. The CDR3 nucleotides are TGTGCCAGCAGTTCGGACGGACCTCAAGAGACCCAGTACTTC. Its protein product is CASSSDGPQETQYF. J is TRBJ2-5 and V is TRBV5-4; no definite D call. Looked up from germline, CDR1 is SGHNT and CDR2 is YYREEE (reference sequence). The CDR3 sequence is 14 residues long. Trimming removed 5 bases at V and 2 bases at J, with 13 bases between.

CDR3 region: CAISETGTENEKLFF. The CDR3 bases are TGTGCCATCAGTGAAACCGGGACAGAGAATGAAAAACTGTTTTTT. The chain employs TRBV10-3 and TRBJ1-4, with 7 nucleotides matching TRBD1. The ends lost 3 bases at V and 5 bases at J; junction bases unmatched: 6. Germline-derived CDR1 and CDR2 are ENHRY and SYGVKD. The CDR3 has 15 residues.

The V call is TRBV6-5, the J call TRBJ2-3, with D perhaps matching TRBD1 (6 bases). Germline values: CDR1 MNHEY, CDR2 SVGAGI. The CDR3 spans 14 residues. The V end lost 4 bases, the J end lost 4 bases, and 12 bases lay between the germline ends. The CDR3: CASSFTGRPDTQYF. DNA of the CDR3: TGTGCCAGCAGTTTTACAGGGCGTCCAGATACGCAGTATTTT.

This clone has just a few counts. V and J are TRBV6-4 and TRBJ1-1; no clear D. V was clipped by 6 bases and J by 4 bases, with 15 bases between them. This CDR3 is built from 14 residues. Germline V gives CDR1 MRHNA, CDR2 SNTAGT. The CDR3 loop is CASRRYTTATEAFF. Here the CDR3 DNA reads TGTGCCAGCAGACGATATACCACGGCCACTGAAGCTTTCTTT.

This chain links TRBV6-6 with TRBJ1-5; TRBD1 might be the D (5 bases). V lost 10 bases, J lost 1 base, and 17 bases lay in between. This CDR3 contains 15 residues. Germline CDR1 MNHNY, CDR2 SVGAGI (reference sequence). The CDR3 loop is CATNGGGSSNQPQHF. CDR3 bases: TGTGCCACTAACGGGGGGGGGTCGAGCAATCAGCCCCAGCATTTT.

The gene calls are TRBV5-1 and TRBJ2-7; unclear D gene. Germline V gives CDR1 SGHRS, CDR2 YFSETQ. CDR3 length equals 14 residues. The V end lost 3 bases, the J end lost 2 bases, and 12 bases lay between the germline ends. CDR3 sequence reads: CASSSGDRAYEQYF. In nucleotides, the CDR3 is TGCGCCAGCAGCTCTGGAGACCGAGCCTACGAGCAGTACTTC.

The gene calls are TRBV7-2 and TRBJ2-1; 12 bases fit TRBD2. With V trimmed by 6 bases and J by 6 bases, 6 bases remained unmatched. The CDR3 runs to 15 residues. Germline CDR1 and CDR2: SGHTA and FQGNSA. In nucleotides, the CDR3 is TGTGCCAGCAGTCGCCGACTAGCGGGAGCCAATGAGCAGTTCTTC. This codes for CASSRRLAGANEQFF.

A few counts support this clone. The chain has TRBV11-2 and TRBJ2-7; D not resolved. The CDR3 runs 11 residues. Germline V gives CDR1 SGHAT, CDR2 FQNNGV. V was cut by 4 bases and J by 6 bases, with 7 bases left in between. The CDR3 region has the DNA TGTGCCAGCAGCTCTTTTGGCGAGCAGTACTTC. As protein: CASSSFGEQYF.

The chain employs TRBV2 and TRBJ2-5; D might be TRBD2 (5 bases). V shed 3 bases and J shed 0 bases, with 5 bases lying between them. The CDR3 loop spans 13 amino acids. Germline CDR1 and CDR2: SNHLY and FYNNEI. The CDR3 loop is CASSDGNQETQYF. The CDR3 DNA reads TGTGCCAGCAGTGACGGGAACCAAGAGACCCAGTACTTC.

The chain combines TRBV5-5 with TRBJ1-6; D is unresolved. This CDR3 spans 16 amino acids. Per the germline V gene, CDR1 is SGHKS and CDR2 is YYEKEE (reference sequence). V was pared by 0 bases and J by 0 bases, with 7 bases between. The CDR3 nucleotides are TGTGCCAGCAGCTTGGGCCACTACTCCTATAATTCACCCCTCCACTTT. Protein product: CASSLGHYSYNSPLHF.

CDR3 loop: CASSQTGTEYF. DNA of the CDR3: TGTGCCAGCAGTCAAACCGGGACAGAGTACTTC. The rearrangement joins TRBV7-6 to TRBJ2-5; the match to TRBD1 covers 7 bases. The CDR3 is 11 residues long. Losses at the gene ends were 6 bases for V and 12 bases for J; bases not matched to a gene: 7. Germline CDR1 is SGHVS and CDR2 is FNYEAQ.

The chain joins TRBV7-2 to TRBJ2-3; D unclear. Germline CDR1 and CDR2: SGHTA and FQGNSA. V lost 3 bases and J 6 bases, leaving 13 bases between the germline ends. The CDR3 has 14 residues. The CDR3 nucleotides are TGTGCCAGCAGCTTTAACCCGGCCGCGGATACGCAGTATTTT. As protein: CASSFNPAADTQYF. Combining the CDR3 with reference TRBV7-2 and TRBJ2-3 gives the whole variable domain GAGVSQSPSNKVTEKGKDVELRCDPISGHTALYWYRQSLGQGLEFLIYFQGNSAPDKSGLPSDRFSAERTGGSVSTLTIQRTQQEDSAVYLCASSFNPAADTQYFGPGTRLTVL.

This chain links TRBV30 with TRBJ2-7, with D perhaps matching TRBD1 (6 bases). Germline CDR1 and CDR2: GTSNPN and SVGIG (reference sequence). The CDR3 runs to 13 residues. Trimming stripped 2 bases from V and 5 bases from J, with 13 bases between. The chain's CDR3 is CAWSSSGAHEQYF. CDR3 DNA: TGTGCCTGGAGTAGTTCAGGGGCACACGAGCAGTACTTC.